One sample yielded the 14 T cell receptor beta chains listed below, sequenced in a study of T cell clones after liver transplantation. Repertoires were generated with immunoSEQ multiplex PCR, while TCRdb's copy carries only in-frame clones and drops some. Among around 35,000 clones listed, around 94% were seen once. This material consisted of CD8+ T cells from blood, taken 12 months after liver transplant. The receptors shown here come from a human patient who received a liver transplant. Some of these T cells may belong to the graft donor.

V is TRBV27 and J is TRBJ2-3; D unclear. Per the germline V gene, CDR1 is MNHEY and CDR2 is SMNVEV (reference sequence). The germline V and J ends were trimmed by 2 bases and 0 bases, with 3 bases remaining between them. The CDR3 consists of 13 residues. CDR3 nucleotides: TGTGCCAGCAGTTTAACTAGCACAGATACGCAGTATTTT. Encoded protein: CASSLTSTDTQYF.

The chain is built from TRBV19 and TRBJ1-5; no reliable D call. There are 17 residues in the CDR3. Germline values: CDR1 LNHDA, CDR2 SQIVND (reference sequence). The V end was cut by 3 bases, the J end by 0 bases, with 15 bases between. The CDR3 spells CASSIKVPGYSNQPQHF. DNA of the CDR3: TGTGCCAGTAGTATTAAGGTTCCCGGTTATAGCAATCAGCCCCAGCATTTT.

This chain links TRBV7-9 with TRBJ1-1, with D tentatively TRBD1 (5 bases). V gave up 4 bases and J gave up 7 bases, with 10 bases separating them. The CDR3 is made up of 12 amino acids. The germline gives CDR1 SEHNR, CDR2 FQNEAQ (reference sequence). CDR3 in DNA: TGTGCCAGCAGCTGGGGCCTGGGTGAAGCTTTCTTT. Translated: CASSWGLGEAFF. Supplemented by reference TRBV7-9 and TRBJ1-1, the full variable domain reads DTGVSQNPRHKITKRGQNVTFRCDPISEHNRLYWYRQTLGQGPEFLTYFQNEAQLEKSRLLSDRFSAERPKGSFSTLEIQRTEQGDSAMYLCASSWGLGEAFFGQGTRLTVV.

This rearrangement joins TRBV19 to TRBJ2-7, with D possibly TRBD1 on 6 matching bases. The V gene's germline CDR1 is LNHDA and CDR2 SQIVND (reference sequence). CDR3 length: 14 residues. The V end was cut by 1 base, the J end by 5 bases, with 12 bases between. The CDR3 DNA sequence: TGTGCCAGTAGTATAGGGGGGCGCTTCCACGAGCAGTACTTC. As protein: CASSIGGRFHEQYF.

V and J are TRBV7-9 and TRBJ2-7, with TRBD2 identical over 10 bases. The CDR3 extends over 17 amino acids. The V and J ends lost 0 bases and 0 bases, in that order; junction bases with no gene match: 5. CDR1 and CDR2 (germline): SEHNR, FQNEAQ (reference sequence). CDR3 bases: TGTGCCAGCAGCTTAGCTAGGGGACTAGCGCGCTCCTACGAGCAGTACTTC. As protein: CASSLARGLARSYEQYF. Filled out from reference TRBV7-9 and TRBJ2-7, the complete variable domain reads DTGVSQNPRHKITKRGQNVTFRCDPISEHNRLYWYRQTLGQGPEFLTYFQNEAQLEKSRLLSDRFSAERPKGSFSTLEIQRTEQGDSAMYLCASSLARGLARSYEQYFGPGTRLTVT.

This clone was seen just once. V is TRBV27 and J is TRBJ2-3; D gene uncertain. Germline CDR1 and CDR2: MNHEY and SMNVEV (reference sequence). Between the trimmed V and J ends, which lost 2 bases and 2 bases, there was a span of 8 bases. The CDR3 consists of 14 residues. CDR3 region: CASSLVGDTDTQYF. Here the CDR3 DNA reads TGTGCCAGCAGTTTAGTGGGCGACACAGATACGCAGTATTTT.

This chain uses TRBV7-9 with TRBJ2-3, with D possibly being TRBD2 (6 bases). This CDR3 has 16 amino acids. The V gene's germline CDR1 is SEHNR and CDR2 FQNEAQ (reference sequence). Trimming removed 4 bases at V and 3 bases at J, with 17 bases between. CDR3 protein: CASSSPGGVNTDTQYF. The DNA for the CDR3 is TGTGCCAGCAGCTCTCCAGGAGGGGTCAATACAGATACGCAGTATTTT.

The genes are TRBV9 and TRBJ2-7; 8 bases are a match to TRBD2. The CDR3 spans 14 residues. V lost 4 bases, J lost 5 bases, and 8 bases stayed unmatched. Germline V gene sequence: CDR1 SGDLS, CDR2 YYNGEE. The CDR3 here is CASSSTGGEDEQYF. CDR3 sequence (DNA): TGTGCCAGCAGCTCAACCGGGGGGGAGGACGAGCAGTACTTC.

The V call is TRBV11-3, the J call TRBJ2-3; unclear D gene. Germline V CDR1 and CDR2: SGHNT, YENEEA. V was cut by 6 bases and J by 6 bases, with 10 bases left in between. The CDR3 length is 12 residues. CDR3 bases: TGTGCCAGCAGTTCCATGGGGGATACGCAGTATTTT. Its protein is CASSSMGDTQYF.

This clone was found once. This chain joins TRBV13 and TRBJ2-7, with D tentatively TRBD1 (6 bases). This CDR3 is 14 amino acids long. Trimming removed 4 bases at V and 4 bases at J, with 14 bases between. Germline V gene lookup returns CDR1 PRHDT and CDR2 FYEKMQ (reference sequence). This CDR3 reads CASSSRDMVYEQYF. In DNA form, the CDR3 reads TGTGCCAGCAGCTCCCGGGACATGGTTTACGAGCAGTACTTC.

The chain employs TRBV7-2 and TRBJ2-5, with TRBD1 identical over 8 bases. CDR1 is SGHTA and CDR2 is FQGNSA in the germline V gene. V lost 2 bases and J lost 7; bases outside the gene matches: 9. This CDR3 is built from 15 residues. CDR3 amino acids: CASSLNGQGIGTQYF. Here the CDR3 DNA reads TGTGCCAGCAGCTTAAACGGACAGGGTATCGGGACCCAGTACTTC.

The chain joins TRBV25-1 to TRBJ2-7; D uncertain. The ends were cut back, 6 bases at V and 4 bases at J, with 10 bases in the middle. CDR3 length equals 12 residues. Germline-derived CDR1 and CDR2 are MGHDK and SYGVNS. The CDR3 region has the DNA TGTGCCAGCAGGCTCGGGTTTTACGAGCAGTACTTC. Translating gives CASRLGFYEQYF.

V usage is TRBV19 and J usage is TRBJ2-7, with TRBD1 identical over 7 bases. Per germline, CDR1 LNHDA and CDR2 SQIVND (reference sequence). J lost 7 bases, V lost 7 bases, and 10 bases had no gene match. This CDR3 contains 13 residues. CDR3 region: CASTRGPRDEQYF. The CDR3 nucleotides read TGTGCCAGTACTAGGGGGCCCCGGGATGAGCAGTACTTC.

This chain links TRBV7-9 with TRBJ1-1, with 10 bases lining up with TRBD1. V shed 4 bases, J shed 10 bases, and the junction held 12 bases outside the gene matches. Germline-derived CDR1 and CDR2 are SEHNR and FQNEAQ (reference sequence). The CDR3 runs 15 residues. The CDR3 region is CASSSPPGTGVTAFF. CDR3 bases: TGTGCCAGCAGCTCCCCTCCCGGGACAGGGGTTACAGCTTTCTTT.